This passage covers 24 T cell receptor beta chains from one sample sequenced in a study of T cell repertoires in cytomegalovirus infection. TCRdb processed the reads anew with MiXCR; each CDR3 protein has one entry. The sample carries 150,000 to 200,000 distinct CDR3 sequences, roughly 15% recorded once. The sequencing input was CD8+ T cells from PBMCs. The receptors originated from a human donor in good health (CMV status not recorded). Some clones in this sample may be carry-over from other donors' samples.

The table lists this clonotype with a few counts. The gene calls are TRBV19 and TRBJ2-1; 9 bases match TRBD2. The ends lost 8 bases at V and 8 bases at J; junction bases unmatched: 1. Germline V lookup: CDR1 LNHDA, CDR2 SQIVND (reference sequence). The CDR3 spans 11 residues. This CDR3 reads CASGTSYEQFF. Written as DNA, the CDR3 is TGTGCCAGTGGGACTAGCTATGAGCAGTTCTTC.

V is TRBV6-2 or TRBV6-3 and J is TRBJ2-7; TRBD2 aligns across 7 bases. The CDR3 is 15 residues long. Germline lookup yields CDR1 MNHEY and CDR2 SVGEGT. The ends lost 0 bases at V and 5 bases at J; junction bases unmatched: 7. The CDR3 nucleotides are TGTGCCAGCAGTTACTCGGAGACTAGCAGCCACGAGCAGTACTTC. It translates to CASSYSETSSHEQYF.

The chain combines TRBV29-1 with TRBJ1-2; 12 bases match TRBD1. The V segment lost 5 bases and the J segment 1 base; nucleotides outside the gene matches: 11. This CDR3 contains 17 residues. Germline V gene lookup returns CDR1 SQVTM and CDR2 ANQGSEA. CDR3 coding DNA: TGCAGCGTTCCTACGGGACAGGGGGCGATGGGTAACTATGGCTACACCTTC. Its translation is CSVPTGQGAMGNYGYTF.

This clonotype was seen a few times. The chain combines TRBV7-2 with TRBJ2-3, with 9 bases aligning to TRBD2. CDR1 and CDR2 from the germline V gene are SGHTA and FQGNSA. V gave up 7 bases and J gave up 3 bases; unmatched junction bases: 17. The CDR3 extends over 18 amino acids. The CDR3, as DNA: TGTGCCAGCACCCCAAGTGCCCTTGGCGGGAGGGAAACAGATACGCAGTATTTT. Amino acids: CASTPSALGGRETDTQYF.

This clonotype has ten or more counts. The V and J genes are TRBV7-2 and TRBJ2-1; perhaps TRBD2 as D (7 bases). Trimming removed 0 bases at V and 7 bases at J, with 13 bases between. The CDR3 consists of 15 residues. Germline CDR1 is SGHTA and CDR2 is FQGNSA. This chain's CDR3 is CASSLAGGHRNEQFF. CDR3 nucleotides: TGTGCCAGCAGCTTAGCGGGGGGGCATCGGAATGAGCAGTTCTTC.

V gene TRBV28 combines with J gene TRBJ2-2; D remains unclear. The CDR3 is 15 amino acids. V dropped 4 bases and J dropped 1 base, with 10 bases sitting between them. Per the germline V gene, CDR1 is MDHEN and CDR2 is SYDVKM. CDR3 region: CASSSLILNTGELFF. The CDR3, as DNA: TGTGCCAGCAGTTCATTAATATTGAACACCGGGGAGCTGTTTTTT.

This clonotype was seen more than once but under ten times. The chain uses TRBV6-2 or TRBV6-3 and TRBJ1-2; 8 nucleotides align to TRBD1. The germline V gene has CDR1 MNHEY and CDR2 SVGEGT. Trimming took 7 bases from V and 3 from J; bases not matched to a gene: 7. The CDR3 length is 14 residues. The CDR3 protein is CASTSPGQDYGYTF. The CDR3 DNA follows: TGTGCCAGCACCAGTCCGGGACAGGACTATGGCTACACCTTC.

CDR3 sequence reads: CASSYLAGGPYNEQFF. CDR3 DNA: TGTGCCAGCAGCTACCTAGCGGGGGGGCCCTACAATGAGCAGTTCTTC. J is TRBJ2-1 and V is TRBV7-2, with 12 bases fitting TRBD2. Germline loops: CDR1 SGHTA, CDR2 FQGNSA. V was pared by 4 bases and J by 2 bases, with 3 bases of the junction left unmatched. The CDR3 is 16 amino acids.

V usage is TRBV10-1 and J usage is TRBJ2-7; TRBD2 matches 7 bases. J gave up 4 bases and V 0 bases, and 12 bases lay outside the gene matches. Germline loops: CDR1 WNHNN, CDR2 SYGVQD (reference sequence). This CDR3 contains 17 residues. The CDR3 coding sequence is TGCGCCAGCAGTGAGTCGCTGGGGGGGACGGAGGGTTACGAGCAGTACTTC. Translation: CASSESLGGTEGYEQYF.

This clonotype occurred a few times. The J gene is TRBJ1-2, the V gene TRBV5-5, with 11 positions matching TRBD1. This CDR3 comprises 15 residues. In germline, CDR1 is SGHKS, CDR2 YYEKEE (reference sequence). Trimming cost V 4 bases and J 6 bases; bases outside gene matches: 8. CDR3 sequence reads: CASSPKDRGLDGYTF. The CDR3 coding sequence is TGTGCCAGCAGCCCGAAGGACAGGGGGCTCGATGGCTACACCTTC.

This clonotype was detected only a few times. The chain carries TRBV6-1 and TRBJ1-5; D gene uncertain. With 0 bases removed from V and 2 bases from J, the gap between germline ends came to 5 bases. CDR1 is MNHNS and CDR2 is SASEGT in the germline V gene. This CDR3 region has 14 residues. CDR3 nucleotides: TGTGCCAGCAGTGAAGCCGGCGGCAATCAGCCCCAGCATTTT. This codes for CASSEAGGNQPQHF.

This clonotype has just a few counts. The J gene is TRBJ1-4, the V gene TRBV7-8, with 7 bases identical to TRBD1. V dropped 5 bases and J dropped 5; count of bases not matched to a gene: 8. The germline V gene encodes CDR1 SGHVS and CDR2 FQNEAQ. The CDR3 is made up of 15 amino acids. The DNA of the CDR3 is TGTGCCAGCAGCCGTAGGGGGCCCGCGAATGAAAAACTGTTTTTT. This codes for CASSRRGPANEKLFF.

The chain recombines TRBV7-2 with TRBJ1-5; no definite D call. The CDR3 is made up of 15 amino acids. The germline gives CDR1 SGHTA, CDR2 FQGNSA. Trimming removed 1 base at V and 0 bases at J, with 7 bases between. CDR3 residues: CASSLGSYSNQPQHF. As DNA, the CDR3 is TGTGCCAGCAGCTTAGGATCCTATAGCAATCAGCCCCAGCATTTT.

The V gene is TRBV27, the J gene TRBJ1-1, with D unresolved. V was shortened by 7 bases and J by 0 bases, with 9 bases between the two germline ends. This CDR3 has 13 residues. The germline CDR1 and CDR2 sequences are MNHEY and SMNVEV (reference sequence). The chain's CDR3 is CASTRAVNTEAFF. The CDR3 DNA is TGTGCCAGCACAAGGGCTGTGAACACTGAAGCTTTCTTT.

This clonotype was detected only a few times. J is TRBJ2-6 and V is TRBV6-2 or TRBV6-3, with D uncertain. Germline V gene data show CDR1 as MNHEY and CDR2 as SVGEGT. V lost 2 bases to trimming and J lost 0 bases, with 5 bases between them. This CDR3 is built from 15 residues. The CDR3: CASSYVSSGANVLTF. CDR3 nucleotides: TGTGCCAGCAGTTACGTAAGCTCTGGGGCCAACGTCCTGACTTTC.

The V gene is TRBV27, the J gene TRBJ2-1, with 7 bases matching TRBD1. CDR3 length: 13 residues. V lost 4 bases and J lost 6; bases outside the gene matches: 3. CDR1 and CDR2 (germline): MNHEY, SMNVEV (reference sequence). The CDR3 DNA is TGTGCCAGCAGTTGGACAGGTGGCAATGAGCAGTTCTTC. Translating gives CASSWTGGNEQFF.

This clonotype was seen a handful of times. The V and J genes are TRBV12-3 or TRBV12-4 and TRBJ2-1; TRBD2 is a possible D gene (6 bases). This CDR3 contains 12 residues. V lost 5 bases and J lost 9, with 11 bases in between. For the CDR3, the DNA is TGTGCCAGCAGTCCCCTAGCGACTGAGCAGTTCTTC. As protein: CASSPLATEQFF.

This sequence joins TRBV5-5 and TRBJ2-1, with D perhaps being TRBD1 or TRBD2 (5 bases each). CDR1 SGHKS and CDR2 YYEKEE come from the germline V gene (reference sequence). Trimming shortened V by 0 bases and J by 7 bases, and 14 bases separated the two germline ends. The CDR3 runs to 15 residues. The CDR3, as DNA: TGTGCCAGCAGCTTGGATCGGGGCGCAGGAAATGAGCAGTTCTTC. Its protein is CASSLDRGAGNEQFF.

The chain employs TRBV6-6 and TRBJ2-1; D is unresolved. This CDR3 has 19 amino acids. The germline CDR1 and CDR2 sequences are MNHNY and SVGAGI (reference sequence). Trimming stripped 2 bases from V and 0 bases from J, with 20 bases between. CDR3 DNA: TGTGCCAGCAGTTACGGATCGCGCACGGGCCCCCGCTCCTACAATGAGCAGTTCTTC. Amino acids: CASSYGSRTGPRSYNEQFF.

The chain carries TRBV5-4 and TRBJ2-7; D might be TRBD1 or TRBD2, each matching 5 bases. The length of the CDR3 is 14 residues. Germline V gives CDR1 SGHNT, CDR2 YYREEE (reference sequence). V lost 2 bases to trimming and J lost 3 bases, with 12 bases between them. As DNA, the CDR3 is TGTGCCAGCAGCTTAAGAGGGGCGAGCTACGAGCAGTACTTC. This codes for CASSLRGASYEQYF. Filled out from reference TRBV5-4 and TRBJ2-7, the complete variable domain reads ETGVTQSPTHLIKTRGQQVTLRCSSQSGHNTVSWYQQALGQGPQFIFQYYREEENGRGNFPPRFSGLQFPNYSSELNVNALELDDSALYLCASSLRGASYEQYFGPGTRLTVT.

The chain recombines TRBV29-1 with TRBJ1-2; no definite D call. Trimming took off 0 bases at V and 7 bases at J, with 9 bases between the two ends. CDR1 and CDR2 (germline): SQVTM, ANQGSEA. The CDR3 runs 12 residues. The CDR3 loop reads CSVEDRSRGYTF. The CDR3 bases are TGCAGCGTTGAAGACAGGTCCCGTGGCTACACCTTC.

This clonotype was seen only a few times. The chain uses TRBV4-1 and TRBJ1-4, with 7 bases that match TRBD1. The CDR3 has 19 residues. The trim removed 2 bases at V and 0 bases at J, leaving 12 bases unmatched. Germline CDR1 reads MGHRA; CDR2 reads YSYEKL. CDR3 in amino acids: CASSQRAGGTGSTNEKLFF. DNA for the CDR3: TGCGCCAGCAGCCAAAGAGCAGGGGGAACTGGGTCAACTAATGAAAAACTGTTTTTT.

This clonotype was recorded a few times. The chain has TRBV7-2 and TRBJ2-7; 8 nucleotides line up with TRBD1. V gave up 1 base and J gave up 2 bases; unmatched junction bases: 7. The germline CDR1 and CDR2 sequences are SGHTA and FQGNSA. The CDR3 sequence is 16 residues long. The CDR3 sequence is CASSLGAGGRAYEQYF. The CDR3 region has the DNA TGTGCCAGCAGCTTAGGGGCAGGGGGCCGTGCCTACGAGCAGTACTTC.

The V and J genes are TRBV7-2 and TRBJ2-7; a possible D gene is TRBD1 (5 bases). Looked up from germline, CDR1 is SGHTA and CDR2 is FQGNSA. V was clipped by 5 bases and J by 7 bases, with 15 bases between them. The CDR3 is 13 amino acids. CDR3 loop: CASSLDSPIEQYF. The CDR3 DNA reads TGTGCCAGCAGCCTAGACAGCCCTATTGAGCAGTACTTC.